The 25 T cell receptor beta chains below were found in one sample sequenced in a study of CD8+CD57+ T cells in acquired aplastic anemia. TCR beta VDJ and CDR3 were profiled, and genomic DNA was the template. Each CDR3 protein gets one entry after TCRdb re-called the reads with MiXCR. The table has some 200,000 distinct CDR3 sequences, under 65% seen once. Sequenced: sorted CD4+, CD8+, or CD8+CD57+ T cells (not recorded which) from PBMCs. The receptors derive from a human donor in good health.

This clonotype has ten or more counts. The chain employs TRBV10-2 and TRBJ2-2; D remains ambiguous. The CDR3 contains 13 residues. CDR1 and CDR2 from the germline V gene are WSHSY and SAAADI. V was pared by 6 bases and J by 1 base, with 6 bases between. The CDR3 reads CASSNLNTGELFF. CDR3 coding DNA: TGCGCCAGCAGCAACTTGAACACCGGGGAGCTGTTTTTT.

This clonotype was detected many times. This chain connects TRBV6-1 to TRBJ2-7, with D unresolved. Germline CDR1 is MNHNS and CDR2 is SASEGT. This CDR3 has 13 residues. Trimming pared 1 base from V and 2 bases from J, leaving 6 bases between. In DNA form, the CDR3 reads TGTGCCAGCAGTGAAGGTGAAGCCTACGAGCAGTACTTC. As protein: CASSEGEAYEQYF.

This clonotype appeared many times. This sequence joins TRBV6-5 and TRBJ2-3; D unclear. The CDR3 length is 14 residues. Trimming stripped 2 bases from V and 2 bases from J, with 8 bases between. Germline V gene lookup returns CDR1 MNHEY and CDR2 SVGAGI. In DNA, the CDR3 is TGTGCCAGCAGTTACGGGCAGGACACAGATACGCAGTATTTT. Translation gives CASSYGQDTDTQYF.

The chain is built from TRBV20-1 and TRBJ1-6, with 7 bases identical to TRBD1. This CDR3 is built from 13 residues. Germline CDR1 DFQATT, CDR2 SNEGSKA (reference sequence). The V segment lost 2 bases and the J segment 7 bases; nucleotides outside the gene matches: 2. CDR3 bases: TGCAGTGCTAGACAGGGGGTAAATTCACCCCTCCACTTT. Its protein is CSARQGVNSPLHF.

CDR3 DNA: TGTGCCAGCAGTAAACTAGCGGGGGAGTTTACAGATACGCAGTATTTT. Translation: CASSKLAGEFTDTQYF. The chain carries TRBV6-1 and TRBJ2-3, with TRBD2 matching over 11 bases. Per the germline V gene, CDR1 is MNHNS and CDR2 is SASEGT. J was trimmed by 3 bases and V by 5 bases; bases with no gene match: 7. This CDR3 is 16 amino acids long.

This clonotype was found many times. V is TRBV5-1 and J is TRBJ2-3; perhaps D is TRBD1 or TRBD2 (5 bases each). Germline V CDR1 and CDR2: SGHRS, YFSETQ. Trimming cost V 4 bases and J 5 bases, with 17 bases left between them. The CDR3 loop spans 15 amino acids. CDR3 nucleotides: TGCGCCAGCAGCGGGACCGGCACTCAAGGAGATACGCAGTATTTT. Its protein product is CASSGTGTQGDTQYF.

This clonotype has just a few counts. V is TRBV10-2 and J is TRBJ1-1, with a possible D match to TRBD1 (6 bases). Trimming left V 6 bases short and J 4 bases short, with 24 bases between. The CDR3 is made up of 17 amino acids. Germline CDR1 and CDR2: WSHSY and SAAADI. The DNA of the CDR3 is TGCGCCAGCAGCAACTCATTCGCCGGGACAATTGGCACTGAAGCTTTCTTT. This encodes CASSNSFAGTIGTEAFF.

The chain recombines TRBV7-9 with TRBJ2-3; the D gene is possibly TRBD2 (6 bases). This CDR3 region has 14 residues. CDR1 SEHNR and CDR2 FQNEAQ come from the germline V gene (reference sequence). V was shortened by 4 bases and J by 6 bases, with 14 bases between the two germline ends. CDR3 sequence: CASSSAGPEDTQYF. For the CDR3, the DNA is TGTGCCAGCAGCTCGGCGGGGCCGGAGGATACGCAGTATTTT.

This sequence joins TRBV7-8 and TRBJ1-6; D call uncertain. The CDR3 is 12 amino acids. Germline-derived CDR1 and CDR2 are SGHVS and FQNEAQ. V lost 11 bases to trimming and J lost 2 bases, with 7 bases between them. CDR3 DNA sequence: TGTGCCTCGAGGACCTATAATTCACCCCTCCACTTT. Translated: CASRTYNSPLHF.

The V gene is TRBV19, the J gene TRBJ1-2, with 7 bases aligning to TRBD1. There are 13 residues in the CDR3. J lost 3 bases, V lost 5 bases, and 3 bases had no gene match. Germline CDR1 reads LNHDA; CDR2 reads SQIVND (reference sequence). The CDR3 region is CASSRGQYYGYTF. CDR3 nucleotide sequence: TGTGCCAGTAGTCGGGGACAGTACTATGGCTACACCTTC.

This clonotype was observed once. The CDR3 DNA is TGCAGTGCTAGAGATCAAGCGGGAGGGGACTCCTACGAGCAGTACTTC. Its protein is CSARDQAGGDSYEQYF. The chain recombines TRBV20-1 with TRBJ2-7; 10 nucleotides match TRBD2. CDR1 and CDR2 from the germline V gene are DFQATT and SNEGSKA (reference sequence). The CDR3 spans 16 residues. J was trimmed by 0 bases and V by 0 bases; bases with no gene match: 5.

This chain connects TRBV2 to TRBJ2-3, with 10 bases fitting TRBD2. Germline CDR1 reads SNHLY; CDR2 reads FYNNEI. With V trimmed by 1 base and J by 3 bases, 1 base remained unmatched. CDR3 length equals 15 residues. The CDR3 region is CASSEEGLATDTQYF. CDR3 bases: TGTGCCAGCAGTGAAGAGGGACTAGCGACAGATACGCAGTATTTT.

This chain uses TRBV20-1 with TRBJ2-7, with D uncertain. From germline, CDR1 is DFQATT and CDR2 SNEGSKA (reference sequence). V was cut by 2 bases and J by 6 bases, with 14 bases left in between. The CDR3 covers 13 residues. CDR3 in amino acids: CSARPRTAAEQYF. In DNA form, the CDR3 reads TGCAGTGCTAGACCCCGTACGGCAGCCGAGCAGTACTTC.

This clonotype occurred once. The genes are TRBV12-5 and TRBJ1-1, with no clear D. The V gene lost 0 bases and the J gene lost 7 bases, with 6 bases spanning the gap. The CDR3 consists of 12 residues. Germline V gives CDR1 LGHNT, CDR2 FRNRAP. The CDR3 DNA reads TGTGCTAGTGGTTTGGTAGGGATTGAAGCTTTCTTT. Its translation: CASGLVGIEAFF.

V is TRBV2 and J is TRBJ2-7; no clear D. The V and J ends lost 8 bases and 6 bases respectively, with 11 bases between them. Germline loops: CDR1 SNHLY, CDR2 FYNNEI. The CDR3 sequence is 11 residues long. The DNA of the CDR3 is TGTGCCAGCCGGATAGTCGGCGAGCAGTACTTC. Translated, it gives CASRIVGEQYF.

The table lists this clonotype with many counts. V gene TRBV6-6 combines with J gene TRBJ1-1; the D is unclear. The CDR3 runs to 14 residues. Germline V CDR1 and CDR2: MNHNY, SVGAGI (reference sequence). Trimming took off 5 bases at V and 6 bases at J, with 16 bases between the two ends. The CDR3 protein is CASSTLGLGAEAFF. CDR3 DNA sequence: TGTGCCAGCAGTACTTTAGGATTGGGAGCTGAAGCTTTCTTT.

The chain combines TRBV19 with TRBJ1-3; 10 positions match TRBD1. This CDR3 is 12 amino acids long. CDR1 LNHDA and CDR2 SQIVND come from the germline V gene (reference sequence). V lost 7 bases, J lost 7 bases, and 1 base stayed unmatched. CDR3 sequence: CASMDRGNTIYF. The CDR3 coding sequence is TGTGCCAGTATGGACAGGGGGAACACCATATATTTT.

This clonotype was found a few times. The chain employs TRBV6-5 and TRBJ2-6; D uncertain. V lost 1 base to trimming and J lost 1 base, with 11 bases between them. From germline, CDR1 is MNHEY and CDR2 SVGAGI. The CDR3 has 17 amino acids. The CDR3: CASSYLDGNSGANVLTF. Written as DNA, the CDR3 is TGTGCCAGCAGTTACTTGGATGGGAATTCTGGGGCCAACGTCCTGACTTTC.

The chain combines TRBV2 with TRBJ2-1, with D unclear. Germline loops: CDR1 SNHLY, CDR2 FYNNEI. Deletions cut 4 bases from V and 8 bases from J, with 15 bases between. This CDR3 spans 14 amino acids. DNA of the CDR3: TGTGCCAGCAGTGGAAGGCTAGTCGGCGATGAGCAGTTCTTC. Translated, it gives CASSGRLVGDEQFF. The whole variable domain, remainder taken from reference TRBV2 and TRBJ2-1, is EPEVTQTPSHQVTQMGQEVILRCVPISNHLYFYWYRQILGQKVEFLVSFYNNEISEKSEIFDDQFSVERPDGSNFTLKIRSTKLEDSAMYFCASSGRLVGDEQFFGPGTRLTVL.

The V call is TRBV7-8, the J call TRBJ1-6; 12 positions match TRBD1. This CDR3 is built from 17 residues. V was pared by 5 bases and J by 6 bases, with 8 bases of the junction left unmatched. Per the germline V gene, CDR1 is SGHVS and CDR2 is FQNEAQ. Written as DNA, the CDR3 is TGTGCCAGCAGCCCCGCCAGGGGACAGGGGGCTAATTCACCCCTCCACTTT. Translating gives CASSPARGQGANSPLHF.

V gene TRBV7-9 combines with J gene TRBJ2-3, with TRBD2 identical over 7 bases. The CDR3 is 17 residues long. The germline V gene has CDR1 SEHNR and CDR2 FQNEAQ (reference sequence). Losses at the gene ends were 5 bases for V and 0 bases for J; bases not matched to a gene: 11. The CDR3 reads CASSTFMGGPSTDTQYF. The CDR3 nucleotides read TGTGCCAGCAGCACTTTCATGGGAGGGCCTAGCACAGATACGCAGTATTTT.

The V gene is TRBV6-5, the J gene TRBJ2-5; D is possibly TRBD1 (6 bases). This CDR3 spans 16 amino acids. The V end lost 4 bases, the J end lost 5 bases, and 20 bases lay between the germline ends. CDR1 is MNHEY and CDR2 is SVGAGI in the germline V gene. The CDR3 coding sequence is TGTGCCAGCAGTTTCACAGGGCCACGGATGAACGAGACCCAGTACTTC. Residues: CASSFTGPRMNETQYF.

This chain uses TRBV29-1 with TRBJ2-1; TRBD1 or TRBD2 may be the D gene (8 bases each). With 6 bases removed from V and 12 bases from J, the gap between germline ends came to 18 bases. The CDR3 sequence is 12 residues long. CDR1 SQVTM and CDR2 ANQGSEA come from the germline V gene. The CDR3 nucleotides are TGCAGCGTCGCGGGGGGACAGGAAGTGCAGTTCTTC. It yields the protein CSVAGGQEVQFF.

CDR3 in amino acids: CASTRDSRNSPLHF. The CDR3 DNA follows: TGTGCCAGCACCCGGGACAGCCGTAATTCACCCCTCCACTTT. The chain is built from TRBV2 and TRBJ1-6; TRBD1 agrees at 7 bases. The CDR3 is 14 residues long. With 7 bases clipped from V and 6 bases from J, the junction kept 6 bases outside the gene matches. Germline V gene sequence: CDR1 SNHLY, CDR2 FYNNEI.

The chain employs TRBV7-9 and TRBJ1-1; D is ambiguous. V gave up 2 bases and J gave up 5 bases, with 6 bases separating them. This CDR3 has 12 residues. The germline CDR1 and CDR2 sequences are SEHNR and FQNEAQ (reference sequence). Here the CDR3 reads CASSLQVTEAFF. DNA of the CDR3: TGTGCCAGCAGCTTACAGGTTACTGAAGCTTTCTTT.